The 23 T cell receptor beta chains below come from one sample, sequenced in a study of post-analysis software for immune sequencing data. Prepared TCR beta cDNA libraries contained unique molecular identifiers. Each CDR3 protein gets one entry after TCRdb re-called the PCR reads with MiXCR. In the table there are 150,000 to 200,000 distinct CDR3 sequences, approximately 30% of which are singletons. Overall study results and limits: Roughly 5 TRBV segments, TRBV5-6, TRBV5-1 and TRBV20-1 among them, were found more frequent in patients than controls.

Their antigen targets remain unknown. Sequenced: blood. These receptors were taken from a girl aged 5 to 17 with multiple sclerosis.

The table lists this clonotype with a few counts. Germline and junction disagree at one end, which may indicate a read error. The chain combines TRBV7-8 with TRBJ2-5; 10 nucleotides align to TRBD1. The DNA matches TRBJ2-7 better at its end, which makes the J call doubtful. CDR1 and CDR2 (germline): SGHVS, FQNEAQ. This CDR3 spans 15 amino acids. The CDR3: CVSSAKDRGPHEQYF. The CDR3 DNA reads as TGTGTCAGCAGCGCTAAAGACAGGGGGCCCCACGAGCAGTACTTC.

Points on this clonotype: A much larger clone sits a single nucleotide away, making a read error possible. The chain is built from TRBV29-1 and TRBJ1-2; D remains ambiguous. The length of the CDR3 is 9 residues. From germline, CDR1 is SQVTM and CDR2 ANQGSEA. The V gene lost 6 bases and the J gene lost 8 bases, with 7 bases spanning the gap. The CDR3 is CSVGPGYTF. The CDR3 DNA reads TGCAGCGTGGGTCCGGGCTACACCTTC.

Note on this clonotype: With a much larger clone just one base away, this may be a read error. This sequence joins TRBV4-2 and TRBJ2-1; D unresolved. Germline CDR1 is LGHNA and CDR2 is YNFKEQ. CDR3 size: 13 residues. The V gene lost 0 bases and the J gene lost 6 bases, with 6 bases spanning the gap. The CDR3 nucleotides are TGTGCCAGCAGCCAAGACCGGACCAATGAGCAGTTCTTC. Translating it yields CASSQDRTNEQFF.

Ten or more counts support this clonotype. The rearrangement uses TRBV11-2 and TRBJ2-1; 8 bases fit TRBD2. The ends lost 1 base at V and 4 bases at J; junction bases unmatched: 6. The germline gives CDR1 SGHAT, CDR2 FQNNGV. The CDR3 totals 16 residues. As DNA, the CDR3 is TGTGCCAGCAGCTTAGGGCCTAGCGGGCCTTACAATGAGCAGTTCTTC. The encoded protein is CASSLGPSGPYNEQFF.

Concerning this clonotype itself: This clone may be a read error of a much larger clone one base away. The chain employs TRBV20-1 and TRBJ2-1, with 11 bases fitting TRBD1. Germline V gene sequence: CDR1 DFQATT, CDR2 SNEGSKA (reference sequence). CDR3 length: 15 residues. The trim removed 2 bases at V and 12 bases at J, leaving 12 bases unmatched. The CDR3 spells CSARSGTGGGYGQFF. In nucleotides, the CDR3 is TGCAGTGCTAGATCCGGGACAGGGGGTGGGTATGGGCAGTTCTTC.

V is TRBV11-2 and J is TRBJ1-1; no clear D gene. The CDR3 is 14 amino acids. V was shortened by 0 bases and J by 6 bases, with 11 bases between the two germline ends. Per germline, CDR1 SGHAT and CDR2 FQNNGV. CDR3: CASSLDNGSPEAFF. CDR3 nucleotides: TGTGCCAGCAGCTTAGATAATGGCAGTCCTGAAGCTTTCTTT. Variable domain in full (rest from reference TRBV11-2 and TRBJ1-1): EAGVAQSPRYKIIEKRQSVAFWCNPISGHATLYWYQQILGQGPKLLIQFQNNGVVDDSQLPKDRFSAERLKGVDSTLKIQPAKLEDSAVYLCASSLDNGSPEAFFGQGTRLTVV.

This clonotype has only a few counts. This chain uses TRBV3-1 with TRBJ2-5, with 8 positions matching TRBD1. The CDR3 contains 14 residues. Trimming cost V 2 bases and J 3 bases; bases outside gene matches: 2. CDR1 LGHDT and CDR2 YNNKEL come from the germline V gene (reference sequence). CDR3: CASSQWTGKETQYF. CDR3 DNA: TGTGCCAGCAGCCAATGGACAGGGAAAGAGACCCAGTACTTC.

V is TRBV6-6 and J is TRBJ1-1; 9 positions match TRBD1. The V gene's germline CDR1 is MNHNY and CDR2 SVGAGI (reference sequence). The CDR3 runs to 15 residues. With 4 bases clipped from V and 1 base from J, the junction kept 4 bases outside the gene matches. CDR3 coding DNA: TGTGCCAGCAGTTTGGGACAGGGACAGAACACTGAAGCTTTCTTT. The encoded protein is CASSLGQGQNTEAFF.

This chain connects TRBV5-1 to TRBJ2-1; D not certain. The CDR3 runs to 12 residues. Between the trimmed V and J ends, which lost 8 bases and 10 bases, there was a span of 16 bases. Germline assignment: CDR1 SGHRS and CDR2 YFSETQ. The chain's CDR3 is CASTRAVGEQFF. CDR3 coding DNA: TGCGCCAGTACTCGGGCCGTCGGGGAGCAGTTCTTC.

This clonotype was detected only once. It may be a read error: a sequence one base away is much more abundant. The DNA is omitted, as the CDR3 cannot be located on it reliably, and the CDR3 follows TCRdb's listing. This chain links TRBV9 with TRBJ2-6; TRBD2 reflects the table's D call only, with no check against the DNA. CDR1 is SGDLS, CDR2 YYNGEE, per germline. The CDR3 adds up to 17 amino acids, both ends counted. The CDR3 spells CASSVGLGTSGANVPTF.

A remark on this clonotype: A read error may be the cause here, since a much bigger clone is one base away. This chain joins TRBV20-1 and TRBJ2-1; TRBD2 matches at 14 bases. Germline CDR1 DFQATT, CDR2 SNEGSKA (reference sequence). This CDR3 comprises 16 residues. V was pared by 5 bases and J by 5 bases, with 8 bases of the junction left unmatched. CDR3 amino acids: CSAGGWGLAGDNEQFF. The CDR3 DNA sequence: TGCAGTGCTGGAGGCTGGGGACTAGCGGGAGACAATGAGCAGTTCTTC.

The count of this clonotype is one. This could be a read error, since a much larger clone is one nucleotide away. The rearrangement joins TRBV7-2 to TRBJ2-7; D is perhaps TRBD2 (6 bases). This CDR3 has 15 residues. CDR1 and CDR2 (germline): SGHTA, FQGNSA. The V and J ends lost 1 base and 7 bases respectively, with 17 bases between them. The DNA for the CDR3 is TGTGCCAGCAGCTTAGTGGGCGGGACCTACAATGAGCAGTACTTC. This gives the protein CASSLVGGTYNEQYF.

This clonotype came up a few times. The chain has TRBV5-6 and TRBJ2-1, with 7 nucleotides matching TRBD1. This CDR3 region has 14 residues. The V gene end was trimmed by 6 bases and the J gene end by 3 bases; junction bases not matched to a gene: 6. CDR1 and CDR2 from the germline V gene are SGHDT and YYEEEE. Written as DNA, the CDR3 is TGTGCCAGCACAGGCGCAGGGGGCTACAATGAGCAGTTCTTC. The encoded protein is CASTGAGGYNEQFF. The full variable domain, in which reference TRBV5-6 and TRBJ2-1 provide the parts outside the CDR3, is DAGVTQSPTHLIKTRGQQVTLRCSPKSGHDTVSWYQQALGQGPQFIFQYYEEEERQRGNFPDRFSGHQFPNYSSELNVNALLLGDSALYLCASTGAGGYNEQFFGPGTRLTVL.

Ten or more counts support this clonotype. The chain links TRBV6-5 to TRBJ1-2, with D uncertain. This CDR3 comprises 14 residues. Trimming took 7 bases from V and 1 from J, leaving 13 bases between them. Germline V gene data show CDR1 as MNHEY and CDR2 as SVGAGI. Here the CDR3 reads CASTIPGSNYGYTF. The CDR3 DNA is TGTGCCAGCACCATACCAGGCAGTAACTATGGCTACACCTTC.

CDR3 amino acids: CSAVGGEKLFF. The CDR3 DNA is TGCAGCGCCGTAGGGGGTGAAAAACTGTTTTTT. This chain links TRBV29-1 with TRBJ1-4, with a weak D call TRBD1 (6 bases). The V end lost 7 bases, the J end lost 7 bases, and 10 bases lay between the germline ends. This CDR3 is built from 11 residues. Per the germline V gene, CDR1 is SQVTM and CDR2 is ANQGSEA.

The sample holds many counts of this clonotype. This sequence joins TRBV15 and TRBJ2-6; D call uncertain. Germline loops: CDR1 LNHNV, CDR2 YYDKDF (reference sequence). Trimming left V 1 base short and J 1 base short, with 5 bases between. This CDR3 region has 15 residues. The CDR3 DNA reads TGTGCCACCAGCAGAGGCCAGTCTGGGGCCAACGTCCTGACTTTC. This codes for CATSRGQSGANVLTF. Variable domain in full (rest from reference TRBV15 and TRBJ2-6): DAMVIQNPRYQVTQFGKPVTLSCSQTLNHNVMYWYQQKSSQAPKLLFHYYDKDFNNEADTPDNFQSRRPNTSFCFLDIRSPGLGDTAMYLCATSRGQSGANVLTFGAGSRLTVL.

This clonotype was found many times. V is TRBV7-2 and J is TRBJ2-1; 7 bases align to TRBD2. The germline V gene encodes CDR1 SGHTA and CDR2 FQGNSA. The CDR3 has 16 residues. Germline trimming cut 6 bases from V and 3 bases from J; bases unmatched to any gene: 11. The CDR3: CASSLRAGGSYNEQFF. The CDR3 DNA follows: TGTGCCAGCAGTCTAAGGGCGGGCGGGAGCTACAATGAGCAGTTCTTC.

As for this clonotype: One base away lies a much larger clone, so this may be a sequencing read error. This chain uses TRBV20-1 with TRBJ2-4; D is ambiguous. This CDR3 is built from 15 residues. V lost 6 bases to trimming and J lost 0 bases, with 15 bases between them. Per germline, CDR1 DFQATT and CDR2 SNEGSKA (reference sequence). The CDR3 loop is CSAYQQTLAKNIQYF. In DNA form, the CDR3 reads TGCAGTGCGTATCAACAGACCCTAGCCAAAAACATTCAGTACTTC.

This chain links TRBV14 with TRBJ2-1; D not resolved. Germline V gives CDR1 SGHDN, CDR2 FVKESK. The CDR3 runs 17 residues. V was clipped by 0 bases and J by 3 bases, with 15 bases between them. The CDR3 loop reads CASSQDRVSSVYNEQFF. CDR3 sequence (DNA): TGTGCCAGCAGCCAAGATAGGGTCAGCTCAGTCTACAATGAGCAGTTCTTC.

This clonotype was recorded at least ten times. The chain employs TRBV12-3 or TRBV12-4 and TRBJ2-3; D tentatively fits TRBD1 or TRBD2 (6 bases each). V gave up 4 bases and J gave up 2 bases, with 16 bases separating them. The length of the CDR3 is 16 residues. The CDR3 loop reads CASSSPGAGPTDTQYF. CDR3 coding DNA: TGTGCCAGCAGTTCCCCAGGGGCGGGACCCACAGATACGCAGTATTTT.

This chain joins TRBV12-3 or TRBV12-4 and TRBJ2-5; D possibly corresponds to TRBD1 (5 bases). The J call is in doubt because the DNA end fits TRBJ2-4 better. This CDR3 spans 13 amino acids. DNA of the CDR3: TGTGCCAGCAGTTTGGGCCAGGGAAACATTCAGTACTTC. Translated, it gives CASSLGQGNIQYF.

This clonotype was seen repeatedly, ten times or more. V usage is TRBV6-1 and J usage is TRBJ2-3; D is unresolved. The CDR3 sequence is 12 residues long. The V and J ends lost 7 bases and 6 bases respectively, with 11 bases between them. Per germline, CDR1 MNHNS and CDR2 SASEGT. CDR3 DNA sequence: TGTGCCAGCACCCCTATTCGGGATACGCAGTATTTT. It yields the protein CASTPIRDTQYF.

A few counts support this clonotype. The chain carries TRBV6-6 and TRBJ1-5; weak D call: TRBD1 (5 bases). Trimming pared 5 bases from V and 11 bases from J, leaving 16 bases between. This CDR3 contains 13 residues. The germline V gene encodes CDR1 MNHNY and CDR2 SVGAGI (reference sequence). The CDR3 protein is CASSPRTGATQHF. The CDR3 nucleotides read TGTGCCAGCAGTCCCCGGACCGGGGCGACCCAGCATTTT.